These T cell receptor beta chains were read from a single sample in a study of memory CD4+ T cells and cytomegalovirus serostatus. The assay was immunoSEQ multiplex PCR, and TCRdb's table has in-frame clones only and misses some. The data contain under 50,000 clones, around 80% of them singletons. The sequenced sample was memory CD4+ T cells from blood. The receptor source for this set is an adult in good health and CMV-seropositive. CDR3s include the opening cysteine and the closing phenylalanine or tryptophan. Fields, in order: D gene, clone size, V gene, J gene, CDR3 protein, CDR3 DNA. D genes are given only for firm matches. The size field is filled for only some rows; it gives once, few, many or a size class.

TRBD1	medium-sized	TRBV9	TRBJ2-1	CASSVAGQGRYNEQFF	TGTGCCAGCAGCGTAGCTGGACAGGGGCGCTACAATGAGCAGTTCTTC
.	.	TRBV7-3	TRBJ2-6	CASSAYSGANVLTF	TGTGCCAGCAGCGCCTACTCTGGGGCCAACGTCCTGACTTTC
TRBD1	few	TRBV7-7	TRBJ2-3	CASSFYLTGLIDTQYF	TGTGCTAGCAGCTTTTATCTGACAGGGCTTATAGATACGCAGTATTTT
.	.	TRBV5-1	TRBJ2-5	CASSLRFGAAETQYF	TGCGCCAGCAGCTTGAGATTCGGGGCTGCGGAGACCCAGTACTTC
.	.	TRBV29-1	TRBJ1-2	CSVVRYGTVYGYTF	TGCAGCGTAGTAAGGTACGGTACGGTCTATGGCTACACCTTC
TRBD2	.	TRBV7-9	TRBJ2-7	CASSLAGGVEQYF	TGTGCCAGCAGCTTAGCGGGGGGGGTCGAGCAGTACTTC
.	.	TRBV7-2	TRBJ1-1	CASSLSGGNTEAFF	TGTGCCAGCAGCTTAAGCGGGGGGAACACTGAAGCTTTCTTT
.	.	TRBV5-1	TRBJ1-1	CASSLEESQGGTEAFF	TGCGCCAGCAGCTTGGAGGAATCACAGGGTGGCACTGAAGCTTTCTTT
TRBD1	.	TRBV18	TRBJ1-1	CASSPLTGGGTEAFF	TGTGCCAGCTCACCACTGACAGGGGGGGGTACTGAAGCTTTCTTT
.	.	TRBV5-1	TRBJ2-1	CASSWGGLERDEQFF	TGCGCCAGCAGCTGGGGGGGCCTTGAGAGAGATGAGCAGTTCTTC
.	.	TRBV5-1	TRBJ2-3	CASSLQRGTDTQYF	TGCGCCAGCAGCTTACAGCGGGGCACAGATACGCAGTATTTT
.	.	TRBV7-2	TRBJ1-2	CASSLVDYGYTF	TGTGCCAGCAGCTTAGTAGACTATGGCTACACCTTC
.	.	TRBV4-3	TRBJ1-5	CASSQDGRGDQPQHF	TGCGCCAGCAGCCAAGATGGCAGGGGTGATCAGCCCCAGCATTTT
.	.	TRBV6-5	TRBJ1-5	CASSWVRDQPQHF	TGTGCCAGCAGTTGGGTGCGAGATCAGCCCCAGCATTTT
TRBD2	.	TRBV9	TRBJ2-2	CASSVAGTSATGELFF	TGTGCCAGCAGCGTAGCGGGGACTAGCGCCACCGGGGAGCTGTTTTTT
.	.	TRBV5-6	TRBJ1-4	CASSLGQSDEKLFF	TGTGCCAGCAGCTTAGGGCAGTCGGATGAAAAACTGTTTTTT
.	once	TRBV6-1	TRBJ1-5	CASRSRGFNQPQHF	TGTGCCAGCAGGAGCAGGGGATTCAATCAGCCCCAGCATTTT
TRBD1	.	TRBV5-3	TRBJ1-3	CARSLAAWDRNAGNTIYF	TGTGCCAGAAGCTTGGCCGCTTGGGACAGAAACGCCGGAAACACCATATATTTT
TRBD1	once	TRBV5-1	TRBJ1-1	CASSAGQSGGTEAFF	TGCGCCAGCAGCGCGGGACAGTCGGGGGGCACTGAAGCTTTCTTT
.	.	TRBV7-2	TRBJ2-2	CASSTTGNTGELFF	TGTGCCAGCAGTACGACCGGGAACACCGGGGAGCTGTTTTTT
TRBD1	.	TRBV5-1	TRBJ2-7	CASSWTGAEQYF	TGCGCCAGCAGCTGGACAGGGGCCGAGCAGTACTTC
.	.	TRBV28	TRBJ2-2	CASSAGPRGELFF	TGTGCCAGCAGCGCCGGGCCCCGCGGGGAGCTGTTTTTT
.	few	TRBV28	TRBJ2-7	CASSLTSSEQYF	TGTGCCAGCAGCTTGACTAGTTCGGAGCAGTACTTC
TRBD2	.	TRBV2	TRBJ2-1	CASSEMTSGNNEQFF	TGTGCCAGCAGTGAAATGACTAGCGGCAACAATGAGCAGTTCTTC
TRBD2	.	TRBV5-4	TRBJ2-7	CASSEEPGLAGDTYEQYF	TGTGCCAGCAGCGAAGAACCGGGACTAGCGGGAGATACCTACGAGCAGTACTTC
TRBD1	few	TRBV7-2	TRBJ2-2	CASTKPGQGFIGELFF	TGTGCCAGCACTAAACCGGGACAGGGTTTTATCGGGGAGCTGTTTTTT
TRBD1	.	TRBV5-1	TRBJ2-5	CASKGQGAAETQYF	TGCGCCAGCAAGGGACAGGGGGCAGCGGAGACCCAGTACTTC
.	few	TRBV5-1	TRBJ2-7	CASSLGQGRSYEQYF	TGCGCCAGCAGCTTGGGGCAGGGGCGCAGCTACGAGCAGTACTTC
.	.	TRBV4-1	TRBJ2-7	CASSQDPQGWYEQYF	TGCGCCAGCAGCCAAGACCCCCAGGGGTGGTACGAGCAGTACTTC
.	.	TRBV6-1	TRBJ1-2	CASSPGLPYGYTF	TGTGCCAGCAGTCCCGGGCTACCCTATGGCTACACCTTC
.	.	TRBV9	TRBJ1-1	CASSVATSATEAFF	TGTGCCAGCAGCGTAGCTACGAGTGCCACTGAAGCTTTCTTT
TRBD2	.	TRBV6-1	TRBJ2-5	CASRRLAGQETQYF	TGTGCCAGCAGAAGACTAGCGGGACAAGAGACCCAGTACTTC
.	.	TRBV11-3	TRBJ2-5	CASSLGPGQQETQYF	TGTGCCAGCAGCTTAGGGCCAGGACAACAAGAGACCCAGTACTTC
.	.	TRBV6-4	TRBJ1-4	CASSPGGGAGSNEKLFF	TGTGCCAGCAGCCCTGGGGGGGGCGCGGGGTCTAATGAAAAACTGTTTTTT
.	.	TRBV7-8	TRBJ2-5	CASSPQPSGTQYF	TGTGCCAGCAGCCCTCAACCTTCCGGGACCCAGTACTTC
.	.	TRBV15	TRBJ2-2	CATSRPQGSRTGELFF	TGTGCCACCAGCAGGCCCCAGGGATCGAGAACCGGGGAGCTGTTTTTT
.	.	TRBV19	TRBJ2-3	CASSFRISSGTQYF	TGTGCCAGTAGTTTCAGGATCTCGTCGGGTACGCAGTATTTT
.	.	TRBV19	TRBJ1-1	CASSIGYRSGVRTEAFF	TGTGCCAGTAGTATAGGTTATAGGTCGGGAGTGAGGACTGAAGCTTTCTTT
TRBD1	.	TRBV6-5	TRBJ2-1	CASSYEDRGVEQFF	TGTGCCAGCAGTTACGAGGACAGGGGGGTTGAGCAGTTCTTC
.	.	TRBV28	TRBJ2-3	CASSPRDTQYF	TGTGCCAGCAGCCCGCGAGATACGCAGTATTTT
TRBD2	.	TRBV28	TRBJ2-7	CASSSSGRYEQYF	TGTGCCAGCAGCTCTAGCGGGAGGTACGAGCAGTACTTC
TRBD1	.	TRBV9	TRBJ1-3	CASSISPGQGSGNTIYF	TGTGCCAGCAGCATCTCACCGGGACAGGGATCTGGAAACACCATATATTTT
.	.	TRBV4-1	TRBJ1-4	CASNTRGGNEKLFF	TGCGCCAGCAATACCCGGGGGGGAAATGAAAAACTGTTTTTT
.	.	TRBV6-5	TRBJ2-7	CASSYHPGQGGEQYF	TGTGCCAGCAGTTACCACCCTGGGCAGGGCGGCGAGCAGTACTTC
.	once	TRBV11-1	TRBJ2-2	CASSLVTGELFF	TGTGCCAGCAGCTTAGTCACCGGGGAGCTGTTTTTT
.	.	TRBV4-1	TRBJ1-1	CASSQEMGTQAFF	TGCGCCAGCAGCCAAGAGATGGGGACCCAAGCTTTCTTT
.	.	TRBV4-3	TRBJ2-3	CASSQDQIDTQYF	TGCGCCAGCAGCCAAGATCAGATAGATACGCAGTATTTT
.	once	TRBV6-5	TRBJ1-1	CASKDSNTEAFF	TGTGCCAGCAAAGACTCAAACACTGAAGCTTTCTTT
TRBD1	.	TRBV7-8	TRBJ1-1	CASTGQTNTEAFF	TGTGCCAGCACGGGACAGACAAACACTGAAGCTTTCTTT
.	.	TRBV6-6	TRBJ2-5	CANAGLFQETQYF	TGTGCCAACGCGGGACTTTTCCAAGAGACCCAGTACTTC
TRBD1	.	TRBV5-8	TRBJ2-5	CASSQGQGLFETQYF	TGTGCCAGCAGCCAGGGACAGGGCCTTTTCGAGACCCAGTACTTC
TRBD2	few	TRBV7-7	TRBJ2-2	CASSQGAGTSGWGTGELFF	TGTGCTAGCAGCCAGGGCGCCGGGACTAGCGGCTGGGGCACCGGGGAGCTGTTTTTT
.	.	TRBV6-1	TRBJ2-3	CASSEAPGHLTDTQYF	TGTGCCAGCAGTGAAGCTCCGGGACACCTCACAGATACGCAGTATTTT
.	.	TRBV6-6	TRBJ2-3	CASSWETNTQYF	TGTGCCAGCAGTTGGGAGACTAATACGCAGTATTTT
.	few	TRBV7-9	TRBJ2-7	CASSRDEGEQYF	TGTGCCAGCAGCCGGGACGAGGGCGAGCAGTACTTC
.	few	TRBV9	TRBJ1-5	CASSVDGAGQPQHF	TGTGCCAGCAGCGTAGACGGGGCAGGGCAGCCCCAGCATTTT